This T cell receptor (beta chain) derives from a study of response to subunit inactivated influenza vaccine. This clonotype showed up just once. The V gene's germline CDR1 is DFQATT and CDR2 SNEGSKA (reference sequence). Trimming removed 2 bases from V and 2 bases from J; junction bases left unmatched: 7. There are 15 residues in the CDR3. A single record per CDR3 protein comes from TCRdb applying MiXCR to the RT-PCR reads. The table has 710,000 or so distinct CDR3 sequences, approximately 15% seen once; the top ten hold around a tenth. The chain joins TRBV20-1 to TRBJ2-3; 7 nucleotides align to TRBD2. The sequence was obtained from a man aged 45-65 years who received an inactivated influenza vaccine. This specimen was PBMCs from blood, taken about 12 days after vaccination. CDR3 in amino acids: CSARSLAENTDTQYF. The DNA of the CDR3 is TGCAGTGCTAGAAGTCTAGCGGAAAACACAGATACGCAGTATTTT.